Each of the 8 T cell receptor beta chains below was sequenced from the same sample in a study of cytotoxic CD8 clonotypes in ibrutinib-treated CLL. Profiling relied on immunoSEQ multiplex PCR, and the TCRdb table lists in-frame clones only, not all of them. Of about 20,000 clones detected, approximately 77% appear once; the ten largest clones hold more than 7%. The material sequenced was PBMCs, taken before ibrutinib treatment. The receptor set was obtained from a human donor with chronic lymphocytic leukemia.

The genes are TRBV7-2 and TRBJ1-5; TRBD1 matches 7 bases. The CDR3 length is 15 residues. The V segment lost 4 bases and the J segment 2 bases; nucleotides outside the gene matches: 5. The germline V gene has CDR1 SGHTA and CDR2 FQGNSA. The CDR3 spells CASSSTRGRNQPQHF. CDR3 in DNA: TGTGCCAGCAGCTCAACAAGGGGGCGCAATCAGCCCCAGCATTTT.

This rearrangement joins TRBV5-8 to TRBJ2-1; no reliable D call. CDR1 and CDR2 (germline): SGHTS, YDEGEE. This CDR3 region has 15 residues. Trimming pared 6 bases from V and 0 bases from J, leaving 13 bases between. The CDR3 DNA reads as TGTGCCAGCACTCGGCTCCGGAACTCCTACAATGAGCAGTTCTTC. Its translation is CASTRLRNSYNEQFF.

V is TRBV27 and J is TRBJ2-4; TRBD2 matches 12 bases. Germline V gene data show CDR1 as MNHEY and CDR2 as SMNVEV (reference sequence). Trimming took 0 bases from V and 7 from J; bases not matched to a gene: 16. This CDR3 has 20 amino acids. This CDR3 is CASSLSSLILAGGQGNIQYF. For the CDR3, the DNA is TGTGCCAGCAGTTTATCGAGTCTTATCCTAGCGGGAGGGCAAGGCAACATTCAGTACTTC.

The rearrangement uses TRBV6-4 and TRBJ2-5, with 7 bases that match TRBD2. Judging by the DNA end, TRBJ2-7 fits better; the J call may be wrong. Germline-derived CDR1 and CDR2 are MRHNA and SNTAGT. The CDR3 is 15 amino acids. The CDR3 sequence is CASSDSAGEGYEQYF. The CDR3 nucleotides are TGTGCCAGCAGTGACTCTGCGGGAGAAGGCTACGAGCAGTACTTC.

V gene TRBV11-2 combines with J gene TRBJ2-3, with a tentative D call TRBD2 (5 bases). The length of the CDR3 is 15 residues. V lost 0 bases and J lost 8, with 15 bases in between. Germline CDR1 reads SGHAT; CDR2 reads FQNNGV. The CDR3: CASSLDLLALSTQYF. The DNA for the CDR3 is TGTGCCAGCAGCTTAGATCTCCTAGCCCTAAGTACGCAGTATTTT.

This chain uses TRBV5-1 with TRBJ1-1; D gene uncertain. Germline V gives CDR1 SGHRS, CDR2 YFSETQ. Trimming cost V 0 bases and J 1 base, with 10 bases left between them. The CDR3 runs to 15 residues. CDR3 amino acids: CASSLGGSQNTEAFF. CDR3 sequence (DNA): TGCGCCAGCAGCTTGGGTGGCAGCCAGAACACTGAAGCTTTCTTT.

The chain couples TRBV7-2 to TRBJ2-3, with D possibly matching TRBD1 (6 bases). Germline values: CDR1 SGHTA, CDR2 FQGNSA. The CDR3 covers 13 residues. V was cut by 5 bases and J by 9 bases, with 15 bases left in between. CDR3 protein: CASSLPQGRTQYF. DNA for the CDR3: TGTGCCAGCAGCCTCCCTCAGGGGCGGACGCAGTATTTT.

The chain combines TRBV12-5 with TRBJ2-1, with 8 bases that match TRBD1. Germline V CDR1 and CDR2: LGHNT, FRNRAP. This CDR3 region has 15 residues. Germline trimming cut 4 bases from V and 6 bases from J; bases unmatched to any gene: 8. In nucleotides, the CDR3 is TGTGCTAGTGGTTCCTCCTGGGACAGGCTCAATGAGCAGTTCTTC. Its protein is CASGSSWDRLNEQFF.